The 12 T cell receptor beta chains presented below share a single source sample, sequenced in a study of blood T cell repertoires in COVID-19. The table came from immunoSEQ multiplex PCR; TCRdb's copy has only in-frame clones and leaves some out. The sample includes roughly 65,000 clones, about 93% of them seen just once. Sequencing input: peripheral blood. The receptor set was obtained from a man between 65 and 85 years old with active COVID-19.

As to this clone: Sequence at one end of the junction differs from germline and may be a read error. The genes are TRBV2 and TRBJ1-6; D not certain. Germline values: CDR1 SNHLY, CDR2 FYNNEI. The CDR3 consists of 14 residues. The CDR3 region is CASREVGFNSPPHF. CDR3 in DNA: TGTGCCAGCAGGGAGGTGGGTTTTAATTCACCCCCCCACTTT.

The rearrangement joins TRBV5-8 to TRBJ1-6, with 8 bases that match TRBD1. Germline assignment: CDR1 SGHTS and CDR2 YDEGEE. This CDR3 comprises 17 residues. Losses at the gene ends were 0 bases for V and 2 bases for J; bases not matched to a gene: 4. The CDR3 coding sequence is TGTGCCAGCAGCTTGGATGACAGGGGACCCTATAATTCACCCCTCCACTTT. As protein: CASSLDDRGPYNSPLHF.

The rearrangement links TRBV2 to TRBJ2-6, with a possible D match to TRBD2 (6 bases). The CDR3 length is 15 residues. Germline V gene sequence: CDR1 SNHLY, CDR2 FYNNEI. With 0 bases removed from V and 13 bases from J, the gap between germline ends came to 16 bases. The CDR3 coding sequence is TGTGCCAGCAGTGAAGCGCTAGCGCTACAAGAGGTCCTGACTTTC. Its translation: CASSEALALQEVLTF.

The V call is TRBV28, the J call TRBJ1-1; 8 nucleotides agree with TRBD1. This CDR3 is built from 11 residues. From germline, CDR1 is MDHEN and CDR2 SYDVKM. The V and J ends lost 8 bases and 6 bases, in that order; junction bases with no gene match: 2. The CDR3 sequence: CASDRGPEAFF. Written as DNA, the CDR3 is TGTGCCAGCGACAGGGGCCCTGAAGCTTTCTTT.

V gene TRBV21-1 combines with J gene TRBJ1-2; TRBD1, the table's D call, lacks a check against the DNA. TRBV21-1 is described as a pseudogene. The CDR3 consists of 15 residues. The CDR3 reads CASSQSWDRARGYTF. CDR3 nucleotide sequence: TGTGCCAGCAGCCAAAGCTGGGACAGGGCGAGGGGCTACACCTTC.

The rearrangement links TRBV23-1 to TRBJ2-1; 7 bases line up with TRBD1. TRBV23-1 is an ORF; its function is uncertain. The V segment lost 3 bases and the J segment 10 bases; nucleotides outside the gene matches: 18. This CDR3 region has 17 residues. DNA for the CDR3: TGCGCCAGCAGTCACCCACATAGTGGAAGGGGGCACCGCGAGCAGTTCTTC. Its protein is CASSHPHSGRGHREQFF.

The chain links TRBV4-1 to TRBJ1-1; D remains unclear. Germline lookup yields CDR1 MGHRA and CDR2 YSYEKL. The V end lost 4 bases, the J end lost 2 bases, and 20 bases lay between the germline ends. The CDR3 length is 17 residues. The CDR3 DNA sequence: TGCGCCAGCAGCCTCGGAGGGTCAGTTCCATTAAACACTGAAGCTTTCTTT. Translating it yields CASSLGGSVPLNTEAFF.

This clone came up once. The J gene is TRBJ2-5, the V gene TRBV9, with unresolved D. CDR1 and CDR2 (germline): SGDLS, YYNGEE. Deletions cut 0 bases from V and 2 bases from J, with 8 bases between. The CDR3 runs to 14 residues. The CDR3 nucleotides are TGTGCCAGCAGCGTAGACATGCATCAAGAGACCCAGTACTTC. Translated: CASSVDMHQETQYF.

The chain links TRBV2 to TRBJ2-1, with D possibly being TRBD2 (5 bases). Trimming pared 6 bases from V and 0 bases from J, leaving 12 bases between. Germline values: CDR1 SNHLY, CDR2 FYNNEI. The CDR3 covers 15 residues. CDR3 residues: CASSPAGSSYNEQFF. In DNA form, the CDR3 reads TGTGCCAGCAGCCCCGCGGGTAGCTCCTACAATGAGCAGTTCTTC.

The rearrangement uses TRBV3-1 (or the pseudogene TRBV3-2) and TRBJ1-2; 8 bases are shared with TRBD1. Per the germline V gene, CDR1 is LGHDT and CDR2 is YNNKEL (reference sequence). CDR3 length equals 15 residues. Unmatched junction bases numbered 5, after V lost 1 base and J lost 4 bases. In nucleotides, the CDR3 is TGTGCCAGCAGCCAAGCGGGACAGGCACTCTATGGCTACACCTTC. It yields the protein CASSQAGQALYGYTF.

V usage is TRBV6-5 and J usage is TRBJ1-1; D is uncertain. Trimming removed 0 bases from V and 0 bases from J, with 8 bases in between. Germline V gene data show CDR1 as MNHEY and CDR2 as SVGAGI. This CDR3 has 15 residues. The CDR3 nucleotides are TGTGCCAGCAGTTACTCAGGAGGGATGAACACTGAAGCTTTCTTT. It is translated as CASSYSGGMNTEAFF.

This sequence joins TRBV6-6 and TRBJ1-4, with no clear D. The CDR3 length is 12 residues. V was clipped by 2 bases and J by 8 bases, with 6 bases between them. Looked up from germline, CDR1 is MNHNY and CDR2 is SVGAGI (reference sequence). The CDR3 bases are TGTGCCAGCAGTTACAGCATGGAAAAACTGTTTTTT. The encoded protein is CASSYSMEKLFF.